The following is a TCR beta chain sequence with its context. As yet, its antigen is unknown. The assay was immunoSEQ multiplex PCR, and TCRdb's table has in-frame clones only and misses some. The sample holds around 9,700 clones; roughly 90% are singletons and the top ten take about 40%. The data stem from a study of T cell clonotyping in hematopoietic cell transplantation. Findings and caveats of the study: At the given depth, recipient repertoires were over 97% de novo clonotypes.

Germline CDR1 is MNHEY and CDR2 is SVGAGI. This CDR3 is 14 amino acids long. V dropped 2 bases and J dropped 7 bases, with 12 bases sitting between them. Blood collection times were about day -28 and days 30, 100, 180 posttransplant. The rearrangement links TRBV6-5 to TRBJ1-5; D is perhaps TRBD1 (5 bases). Sequenced material: PBMCs, taken 180 days after allogeneic stem cell transplant. The sequence came from a male patient in his sixties who had an allogeneic stem cell transplant from an unrelated donor, so the T cells may come from the graft donor. Some clones in this sample may be carry-over from other donors' samples. The CDR3 spells CASSYSLGVQPQHF. In DNA, the CDR3 is TGTGCCAGCAGTTACAGTTTGGGGGTACAGCCCCAGCATTTT.